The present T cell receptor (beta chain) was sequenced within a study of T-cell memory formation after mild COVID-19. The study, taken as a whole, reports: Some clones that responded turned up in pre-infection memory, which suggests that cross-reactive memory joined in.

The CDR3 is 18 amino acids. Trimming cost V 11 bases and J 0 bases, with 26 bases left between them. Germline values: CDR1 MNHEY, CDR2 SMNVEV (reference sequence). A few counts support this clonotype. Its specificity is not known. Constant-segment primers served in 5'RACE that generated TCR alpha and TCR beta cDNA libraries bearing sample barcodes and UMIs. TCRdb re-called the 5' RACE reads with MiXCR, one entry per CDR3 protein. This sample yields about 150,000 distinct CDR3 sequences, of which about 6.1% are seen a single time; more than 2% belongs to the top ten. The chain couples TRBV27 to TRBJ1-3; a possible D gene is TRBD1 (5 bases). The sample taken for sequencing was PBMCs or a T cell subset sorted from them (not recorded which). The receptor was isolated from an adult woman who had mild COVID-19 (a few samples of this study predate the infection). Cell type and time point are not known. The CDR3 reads CACQWFLAGKTSGNTIYF. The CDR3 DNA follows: TGTGCCTGCCAATGGTTTCTGGCAGGGAAAACCTCTGGAAACACCATATATTTT.